The rows below give T cell receptor beta chains drawn from one sample of a study of shared clonotypes between healthy human individuals. TCRdb's table, derived via immunoSEQ multiplex PCR, lists solely in-frame clones and lacks some. Of 2 million to 2.5 million clones listed, approximately 94% were seen once; the top ten hold 0.1% to 0.15%. The sequenced sample consisted of naive CD4+ T cells sorted from blood. The receptors were gathered from a man younger than 35 in good health. Both conserved end residues are trimmed from each CDR3. Fields, in order: V gene, J gene, CDR3 protein.

>TRBV28|TRBJ2-7
ASSLTGTGYYEQY
>TRBV18|TRBJ2-5
ASSPGETQY
>TRBV11-2|TRBJ2-5
ASSLDSRGRGRSRETQY
>TRBV18|TRBJ1-4
ASSPGIYEKLF
>TRBV6-6|TRBJ1-1
ASSYYSQNTEAF
>TRBV7-2|TRBJ2-4
ASSLPGQAKNIQY
>TRBV5-1|TRBJ2-7
ASSLVAGETYEQY
>TRBV4-1|TRBJ1-2
ASSQGGSGGFGYT
>TRBV10-3|TRBJ2-7
AISEYEGTYEQY
>TRBV6-1|TRBJ1-5
ASSGDSLISNQPQH
>TRBV28|TRBJ1-1
ASSFRGLTEAF
>TRBV5-1|TRBJ2-2
ASSSSGEGTGELF
>TRBV4-1|TRBJ2-7
ASSQDWLAGGLLSSYEQY
>TRBV28|TRBJ1-2
ASTVGLVYGYT
>TRBV4-1|TRBJ1-2
ASSSSRGSNYGYT
>TRBV5-1|TRBJ2-1
ASSRGGVTYNEQF
>TRBV29-1|TRBJ2-7
SVVHSYEQY
>TRBV4-1|TRBJ1-2
ASSQDPGGGYGYT
>TRBV20-1|TRBJ2-3
SGSTDTQY
>TRBV5-6|TRBJ1-2
ASSLEQGLSGYT
>TRBV7-2|TRBJ2-1
ASSLAFGGGYNEQF
>TRBV7-2|TRBJ2-7
ASTLMGGRGFGNEQY
>TRBV6-5|TRBJ2-7
ASSWTGKGYEQY
>TRBV7-2|TRBJ2-5
ASSGDRGGWETQY
>TRBV11-3|TRBJ2-2
ASSLQGPAGELF
>TRBV28|TRBJ2-7
ASSLDYEQY
>TRBV5-6|TRBJ2-3
ASSRGLAGADTQY
>TRBV14|TRBJ1-6
ASSQEWGNNSPLH
>TRBV7-8|TRBJ1-1
ASSLARRQGNTEAF
>TRBV28|TRBJ1-1
ASMERDTEAF
>TRBV4-3|TRBJ1-6
ASSQDEGVNSPLH
>TRBV11-3|TRBJ2-1
ASSLHRGNEQF
>TRBV7-2|TRBJ2-3
ASSLVGQGATDTQY
>TRBV5-4|TRBJ2-1
ASSRSGYEQF
>TRBV7-9|TRBJ2-1
ASSLRGTGGPSNEQF
>TRBV11-3|TRBJ2-5
ASSLDGGTGETQY